Below, 13 T cell receptor beta chains from the same sample are listed, as sequenced in a study of T cell responses to AZD1222 COVID-19 vaccine. Profiled with immunoSEQ multiplex PCR; TCRdb holds only in-frame clones, not every one. The repertoire includes approximately 60,000 clones, about 90% of them detected once, and about a sixth sits in the top ten. Sequenced material: peripheral blood, taken on day 0 of AZD1222 vaccination. These receptors originate from an adult in good health.

The chain recombines TRBV4-1 with TRBJ1-2, with D unclear. V was clipped by 1 base and J by 8 bases, with 11 bases between them. This CDR3 comprises 13 residues. Germline V gene data show CDR1 as MGHRA and CDR2 as YSYEKL. CDR3 sequence reads: CASSQGILRGYTF. CDR3 coding DNA: TGCGCCAGCAGCCAAGGTATACTTAGAGGCTACACCTTC.

This chain connects TRBV19 to TRBJ2-1, with 10 bases that match TRBD2. Trimming removed 2 bases from V and 9 bases from J; junction bases left unmatched: 4. Germline V gene sequence: CDR1 LNHDA, CDR2 SQIVND (reference sequence). The CDR3 contains 14 residues. This CDR3 reads CASSILAGEGEQFF. CDR3 nucleotide sequence: TGTGCCAGTAGTATACTAGCGGGAGAGGGTGAGCAGTTCTTC. Supplemented by reference TRBV19 and TRBJ2-1, the full variable domain reads DGGITQSPKYLFRKEGQNVTLSCEQNLNHDAMYWYRQDPGQGLRLIYYSQIVNDFQKGDIAEGYSVSREKKESFPLTVTSAQKNPTAFYLCASSILAGEGEQFFGPGTRLTVL.

The V call is TRBV12-3 or TRBV12-4, the J call TRBJ1-1; D remains unclear. V was pared by 8 bases and J by 0 bases, with 10 bases between. The CDR3 length is 13 residues. The CDR3 sequence: CASANQVNTEAFF. CDR3 DNA sequence: TGTGCCAGCGCGAATCAGGTGAACACTGAAGCTTTCTTT.

J is TRBJ2-2 and V is TRBV30; D may be TRBD2 (6 bases). V was trimmed by 4 bases and J by 4 bases, leaving 10 bases between them. The CDR3 has 13 amino acids. Germline lookup yields CDR1 GTSNPN and CDR2 SVGIG (reference sequence). The CDR3: CAWMGGITGELFF. CDR3 DNA: TGTGCCTGGATGGGGGGAATCACCGGGGAGCTGTTTTTT.

The rearrangement joins TRBV7-9 to TRBJ1-5; the D is unclear. The V and J ends lost 5 bases and 1 base respectively, with 6 bases between them. The CDR3 length is 13 residues. Germline assignment: CDR1 SEHNR and CDR2 FQNEAQ (reference sequence). The CDR3 nucleotides are TGTGCCAGCAGCCCAGACAGCAATCAGCCCCAGCATTTT. Protein: CASSPDSNQPQHF.

This sequence joins TRBV29-1 and TRBJ1-1, with D tentatively TRBD1 (6 bases). The CDR3 covers 10 residues. CDR1 SQVTM and CDR2 ANQGSEA come from the germline V gene. V lost 6 bases, J lost 6 bases, and 8 bases lay in between. CDR3 nucleotide sequence: TGCAGCGTAAGGACAGCTGAAGCTTTCTTT. It encodes CSVRTAEAFF.

The chain has TRBV2 and TRBJ1-1; a possible D gene is TRBD1 (6 bases). Germline V lookup: CDR1 SNHLY, CDR2 FYNNEI. This CDR3 region has 12 residues. V dropped 8 bases and J dropped 4 bases, with 11 bases sitting between them. CDR3 nucleotides: TGTGCCAGCCAGGGGTGGGTCACTGAAGCTTTCTTT. It yields the protein CASQGWVTEAFF.

This clone was seen a few times. This CDR3 reads CASSLAGVGAGEQYF. The CDR3 coding sequence is TGCGCCAGCAGCTTGGCCGGAGTAGGGGCAGGCGAGCAGTACTTC. V gene TRBV5-1 combines with J gene TRBJ2-7; possible D gene TRBD1, 5 bases. The germline V and J ends were trimmed by 0 bases and 6 bases, with 16 bases remaining between them. CDR3 size: 15 residues. Germline CDR1 reads SGHRS; CDR2 reads YFSETQ. Drawing the rest from reference TRBV5-1 and TRBJ2-7, the complete variable domain is KAGVTQTPRYLIKTRGQQVTLSCSPISGHRSVSWYQQTPGQGLQFLFEYFSETQRNKGNFPGRFSGRQFSNSRSEMNVSTLELGDSALYLCASSLAGVGAGEQYFGPGTRLTVT.

The CDR3 nucleotides read TGCAGCGACCGGGACAGGGGCCCTCATACGCAGTATTTT. Residues: CSDRDRGPHTQYF. The rearrangement joins TRBV29-1 to TRBJ2-3; 10 bases map to TRBD1. Trimming removed 7 bases from V and 7 bases from J; junction bases left unmatched: 8. The V gene's germline CDR1 is SQVTM and CDR2 ANQGSEA. The CDR3 is made up of 13 amino acids.

The rearrangement joins TRBV9 to TRBJ2-1; D gene unclear. Germline lookup yields CDR1 SGDLS and CDR2 YYNGEE. The V gene lost 3 bases and the J gene lost 2 bases, with 15 bases spanning the gap. This CDR3 is 16 amino acids long. CDR3 region: CASSGEMASPYNEQFF. The CDR3 DNA is TGTGCCAGCAGCGGGGAAATGGCAAGTCCCTACAATGAGCAGTTCTTC.

In its sample, this clone was seen a few times. The rearrangement joins TRBV4-2 to TRBJ1-3; D uncertain. This CDR3 is built from 16 residues. The V gene's germline CDR1 is LGHNA and CDR2 YNFKEQ. The ends were cut back, 0 bases at V and 9 bases at J, with 18 bases in the middle. Here the CDR3 reads CASSQDVTVNPGTIYF. CDR3 bases: TGTGCCAGCAGCCAAGATGTAACAGTTAATCCTGGCACCATATATTTT.

The V call is TRBV28, the J call TRBJ1-1; D gene uncertain. The CDR3 spans 15 residues. V shed 4 bases and J shed 3 bases, with 15 bases lying between them. Looked up from germline, CDR1 is MDHEN and CDR2 is SYDVKM. In nucleotides, the CDR3 is TGTGCCAGCAGTTCCCCCATGGCAGGCGACACTGAAGCTTTCTTT. Translation: CASSSPMAGDTEAFF.

This chain connects TRBV6-1 to TRBJ2-7; maybe TRBD2 (5 bases). The CDR3 contains 13 residues. CDR1 MNHNS and CDR2 SASEGT come from the germline V gene. Trimming pared 3 bases from V and 10 bases from J, leaving 16 bases between. For the CDR3, the DNA is TGTGCCAGCAGTGATGTTGGGAGAAGGGCCCAGTACTTC. Its translation is CASSDVGRRAQYF.